This TCR beta chain emerged from a study of spatial heterogeneity in lung cancer. Overall study findings and caveats: Blood carried ubiquitous expanded tumor TCRs more at resection than follow-up.

MiXCR, applied by TCRdb to the 5' RACE reads, yields one record per CDR3 protein. Here the sample spans around 110,000 distinct CDR3 sequences, 10% to 15% being singletons. From germline, CDR1 is WSHSY and CDR2 SAAADI. CDR3 size: 15 residues. With 3 bases removed from V and 4 bases from J, the gap between germline ends came to 10 bases. As for time point: blood at routine non-recurrence follow-up after resection. Whole RNA, which was extracted from tumor, nontumor lung tissue or frozen PBMC, was sequenced without any cell sorting. As to this clonotype: Its antigen is unidentified.

Sequencing was performed on PBMCs, taken at follow-up. The gene calls are TRBV10-2 and TRBJ2-6; D is unresolved. This receptor was identified in a male donor with early-stage non-small cell lung cancer. The DNA for the CDR3 is TGCGCCAGCAGTGACCAAGTTGCAGGGGCCAACGTCCTGACTTTC. Translating gives CASSDQVAGANVLTF.